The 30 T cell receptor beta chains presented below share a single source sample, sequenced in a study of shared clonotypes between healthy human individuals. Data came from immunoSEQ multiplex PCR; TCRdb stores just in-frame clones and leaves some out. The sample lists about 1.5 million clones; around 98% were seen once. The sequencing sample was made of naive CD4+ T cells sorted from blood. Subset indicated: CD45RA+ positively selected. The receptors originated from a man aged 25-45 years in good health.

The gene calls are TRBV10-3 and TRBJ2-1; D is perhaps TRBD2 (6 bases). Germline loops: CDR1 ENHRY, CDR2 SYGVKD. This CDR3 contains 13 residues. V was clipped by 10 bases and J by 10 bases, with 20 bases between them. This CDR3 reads CATLQAGGPEQFF. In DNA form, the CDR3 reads TGTGCCACCCTACAAGCGGGCGGCCCCGAGCAGTTCTTC.

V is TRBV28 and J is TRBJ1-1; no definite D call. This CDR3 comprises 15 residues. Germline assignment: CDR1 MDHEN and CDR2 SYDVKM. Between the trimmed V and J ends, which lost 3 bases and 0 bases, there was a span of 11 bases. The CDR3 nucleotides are TGTGCCAGCAGTTTTCTCGGACCCATGAACACTGAAGCTTTCTTT. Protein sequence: CASSFLGPMNTEAFF.

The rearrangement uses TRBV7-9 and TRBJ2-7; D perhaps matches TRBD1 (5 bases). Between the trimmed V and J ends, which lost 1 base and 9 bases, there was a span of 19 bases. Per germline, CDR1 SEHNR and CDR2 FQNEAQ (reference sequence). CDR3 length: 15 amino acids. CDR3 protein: CASSLGVVQEGGQYF. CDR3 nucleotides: TGTGCCAGCAGCTTAGGTGTTGTACAGGAAGGCGGGCAGTACTTC.

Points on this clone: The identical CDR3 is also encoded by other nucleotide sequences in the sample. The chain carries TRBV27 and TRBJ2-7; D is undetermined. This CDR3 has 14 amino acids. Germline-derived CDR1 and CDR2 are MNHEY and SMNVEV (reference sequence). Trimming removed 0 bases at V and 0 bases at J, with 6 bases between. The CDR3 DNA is TGTGCCAGCAGTTTATCGGGCAGCTCCTACGAGCAGTACTTC. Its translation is CASSLSGSSYEQYF.

DNA of the CDR3: TGTGCCAGCTCATTGACCGGGACCCTGAGCGAAAAACTGTTTTTT. It codes for CASSLTGTLSEKLFF. This sequence joins TRBV18 and TRBJ1-4; the D gene is possibly TRBD1 (5 bases). CDR1 KGHSH and CDR2 LQKENI come from the germline V gene. The CDR3 covers 15 residues. V shed 5 bases and J shed 8 bases, with 18 bases lying between them. Filled out from reference TRBV18 and TRBJ1-4, the complete variable domain reads NAGVMQNPRHLVRRRGQEARLRCSPMKGHSHVYWYRQLPEEGLKFMVYLQKENIIDESGMPKERFSAEFPKEGPSILRIQQVVRGDSAAYFCASSLTGTLSEKLFFGSGTQLSVL.

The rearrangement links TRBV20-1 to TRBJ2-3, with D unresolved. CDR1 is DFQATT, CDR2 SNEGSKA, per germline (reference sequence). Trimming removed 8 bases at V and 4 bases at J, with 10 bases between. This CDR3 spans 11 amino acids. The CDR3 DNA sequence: TGCAGTCCCCCCTATTCAGATACGCAGTATTTT. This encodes CSPPYSDTQYF.

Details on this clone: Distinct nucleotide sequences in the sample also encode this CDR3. The CDR3 loop reads CASSPLPGRNTGELFF. The CDR3 coding sequence is TGTGCCAGCTCACCACTACCGGGACGGAACACCGGGGAGCTGTTTTTT. This chain joins TRBV18 and TRBJ2-2, with D perhaps given as TRBD1 or TRBD2 (5 bases each). Germline assignment: CDR1 KGHSH and CDR2 LQKENI. This CDR3 region has 16 residues. The V and J ends lost 1 base and 1 base respectively, with 10 bases between them. Using reference TRBV18 and TRBJ2-2 for the parts outside the CDR3, the full variable domain is NAGVMQNPRHLVRRRGQEARLRCSPMKGHSHVYWYRQLPEEGLKFMVYLQKENIIDESGMPKERFSAEFPKEGPSILRIQQVVRGDSAAYFCASSPLPGRNTGELFFGEGSRLTVL.

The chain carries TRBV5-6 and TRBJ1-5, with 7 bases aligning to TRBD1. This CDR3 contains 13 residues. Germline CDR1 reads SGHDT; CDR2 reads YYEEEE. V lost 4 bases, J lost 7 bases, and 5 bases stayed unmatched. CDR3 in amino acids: CASSPDRAQPQHF. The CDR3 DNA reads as TGTGCCAGCAGCCCTGACAGGGCCCAGCCCCAGCATTTT.

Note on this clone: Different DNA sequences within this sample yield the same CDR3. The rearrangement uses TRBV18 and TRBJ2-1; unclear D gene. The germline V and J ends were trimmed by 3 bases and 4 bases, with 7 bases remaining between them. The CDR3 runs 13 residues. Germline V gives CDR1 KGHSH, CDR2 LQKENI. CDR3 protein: CASSPSYYNEQFF. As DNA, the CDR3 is TGTGCCAGCTCACCCTCCTATTACAATGAGCAGTTCTTC.

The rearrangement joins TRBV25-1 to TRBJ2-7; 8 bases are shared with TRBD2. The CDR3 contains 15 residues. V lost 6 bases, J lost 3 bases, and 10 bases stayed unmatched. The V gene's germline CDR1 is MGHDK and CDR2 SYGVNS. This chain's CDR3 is CASRRAGGSRYEQYF. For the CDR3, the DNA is TGTGCCAGCAGGAGGGCGGGAGGTTCCCGCTACGAGCAGTACTTC.

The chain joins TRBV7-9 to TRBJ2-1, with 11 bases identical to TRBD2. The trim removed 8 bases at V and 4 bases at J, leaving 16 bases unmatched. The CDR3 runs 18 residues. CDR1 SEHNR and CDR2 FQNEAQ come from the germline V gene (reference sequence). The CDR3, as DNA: TGTGCCAGCCTGAGTTGGATATCCGGGACTAGCGGATACAATGAGCAGTTCTTC. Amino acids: CASLSWISGTSGYNEQFF.

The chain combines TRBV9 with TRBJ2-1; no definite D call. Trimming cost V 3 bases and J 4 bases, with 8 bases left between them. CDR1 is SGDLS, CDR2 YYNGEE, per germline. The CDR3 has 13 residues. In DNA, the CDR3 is TGTGCCAGCAGCGCCGAGTATTACAATGAGCAGTTCTTC. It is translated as CASSAEYYNEQFF.

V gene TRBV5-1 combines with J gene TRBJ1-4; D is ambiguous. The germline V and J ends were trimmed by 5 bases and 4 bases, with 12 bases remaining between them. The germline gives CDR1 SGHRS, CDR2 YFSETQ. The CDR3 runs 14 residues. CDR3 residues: CASSLDGFNEKLFF. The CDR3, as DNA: TGCGCCAGCAGTCTGGACGGGTTTAATGAAAAACTGTTTTTT.

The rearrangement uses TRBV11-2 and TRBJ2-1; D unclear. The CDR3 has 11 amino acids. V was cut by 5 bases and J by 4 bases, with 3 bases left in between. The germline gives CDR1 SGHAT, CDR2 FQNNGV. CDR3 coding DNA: TGTGCCAGCAGCAAGTACAATGAGCAGTTCTTC. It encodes CASSKYNEQFF.

The CDR3 bases are TGTGCCAGCAGTGCGACAGGGTTTGCCAATCAGCCCCAGCATTTT. It specifies CASSATGFANQPQHF. The gene calls are TRBV7-8 and TRBJ1-5, with 7 bases matching TRBD1. Trimming cost V 6 bases and J 3 bases; bases outside gene matches: 8. The CDR3 totals 15 residues. Germline V gives CDR1 SGHVS, CDR2 FQNEAQ.

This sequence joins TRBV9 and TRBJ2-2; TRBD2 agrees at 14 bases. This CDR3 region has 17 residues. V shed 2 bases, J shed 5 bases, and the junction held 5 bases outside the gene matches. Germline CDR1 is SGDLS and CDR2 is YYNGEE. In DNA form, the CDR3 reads TGTGCCAGCAGCGTTCGGGGACTAGCGGGAGTAACCGGGGAGCTGTTTTTT. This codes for CASSVRGLAGVTGELFF.

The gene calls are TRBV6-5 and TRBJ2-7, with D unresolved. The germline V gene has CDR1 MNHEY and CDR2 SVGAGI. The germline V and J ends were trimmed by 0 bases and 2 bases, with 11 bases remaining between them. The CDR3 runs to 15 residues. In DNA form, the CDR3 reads TGTGCCAGCAGTTACTCGAATCAGGCCCCCTACGAGCAGTACTTC. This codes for CASSYSNQAPYEQYF.

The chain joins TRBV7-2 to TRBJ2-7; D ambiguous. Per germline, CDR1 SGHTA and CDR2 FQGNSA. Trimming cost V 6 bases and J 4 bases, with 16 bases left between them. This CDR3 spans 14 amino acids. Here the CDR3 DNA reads TGTGCCAGCAGTCCCCCCGCCAACCCGTACGAGCAGTACTTC. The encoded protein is CASSPPANPYEQYF.

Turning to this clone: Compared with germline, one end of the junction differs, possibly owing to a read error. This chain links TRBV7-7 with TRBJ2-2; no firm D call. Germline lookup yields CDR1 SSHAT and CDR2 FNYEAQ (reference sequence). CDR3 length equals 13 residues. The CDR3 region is CASSFDGTGELFF. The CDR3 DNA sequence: TGTGCTAGCAGCTTTGACGGCACCGGGGAGCTGTTTTTT.

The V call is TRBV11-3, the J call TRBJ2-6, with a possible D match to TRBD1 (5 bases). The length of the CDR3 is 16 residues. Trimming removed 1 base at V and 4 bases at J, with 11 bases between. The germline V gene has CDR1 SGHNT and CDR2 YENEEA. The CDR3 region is CASSLGGSSGANVLTF. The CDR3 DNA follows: TGTGCCAGCAGCTTAGGGGGCAGTTCCGGGGCCAACGTCCTGACTTTC.

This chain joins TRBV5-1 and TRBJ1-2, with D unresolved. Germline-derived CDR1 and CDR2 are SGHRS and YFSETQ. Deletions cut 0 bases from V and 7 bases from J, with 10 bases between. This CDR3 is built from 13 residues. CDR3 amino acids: CASSLAGLSGYTF. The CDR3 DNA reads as TGCGCCAGCAGCTTGGCCGGGCTATCTGGCTACACCTTC.

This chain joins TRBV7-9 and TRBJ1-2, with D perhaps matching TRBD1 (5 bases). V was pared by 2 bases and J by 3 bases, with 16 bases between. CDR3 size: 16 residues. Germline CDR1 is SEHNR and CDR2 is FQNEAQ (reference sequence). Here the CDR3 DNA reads TGTGCCAGCAGCTTAAGTGTGGTCAGGGAGGACTATGGCTACACCTTC. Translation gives CASSLSVVREDYGYTF. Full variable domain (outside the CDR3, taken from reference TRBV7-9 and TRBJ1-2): DTGVSQNPRHKITKRGQNVTFRCDPISEHNRLYWYRQTLGQGPEFLTYFQNEAQLEKSRLLSDRFSAERPKGSFSTLEIQRTEQGDSAMYLCASSLSVVREDYGYTFGSGTRLTVV.

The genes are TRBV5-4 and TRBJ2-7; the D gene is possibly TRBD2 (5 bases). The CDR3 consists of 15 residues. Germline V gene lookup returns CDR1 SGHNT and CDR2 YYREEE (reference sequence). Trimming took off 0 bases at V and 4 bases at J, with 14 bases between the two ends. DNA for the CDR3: TGTGCCAGCAGCTTGGGAGGGTTAGGGCTTTACGAGCAGTACTTC. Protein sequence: CASSLGGLGLYEQYF.

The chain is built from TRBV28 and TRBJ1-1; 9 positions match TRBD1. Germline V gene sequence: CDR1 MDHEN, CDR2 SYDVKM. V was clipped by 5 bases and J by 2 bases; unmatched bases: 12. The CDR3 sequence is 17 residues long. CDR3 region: CASSVTGGAWANTEAFF. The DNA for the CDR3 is TGTGCCAGCAGTGTCACAGGGGGCGCTTGGGCAAACACTGAAGCTTTCTTT.

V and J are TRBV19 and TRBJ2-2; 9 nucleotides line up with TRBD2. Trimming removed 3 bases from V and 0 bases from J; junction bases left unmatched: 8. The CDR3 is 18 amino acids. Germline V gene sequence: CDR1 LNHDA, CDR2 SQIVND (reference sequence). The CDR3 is CASSMLASGASNTGELFF. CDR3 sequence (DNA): TGTGCCAGTAGTATGTTGGCTAGCGGGGCCTCGAACACCGGGGAGCTGTTTTTT.

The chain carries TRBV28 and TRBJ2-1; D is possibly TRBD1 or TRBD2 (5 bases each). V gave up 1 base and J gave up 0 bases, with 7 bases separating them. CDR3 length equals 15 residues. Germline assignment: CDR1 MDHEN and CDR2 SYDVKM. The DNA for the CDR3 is TGTGCCAGCAGTTTATCTGGGGGCTCCTACAATGAGCAGTTCTTC. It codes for CASSLSGGSYNEQFF.

The CDR3 nucleotides are TGTGCCAGCAGCTTAGCGGACAGGCTTCAGCCCCAGCATTTT. It encodes CASSLADRLQPQHF. V is TRBV7-6 and J is TRBJ1-5, with 7 positions matching TRBD1. The junction had 2 bases not matched to a gene; V was cut back by 0 bases and J by 6 bases. The CDR3 spans 14 residues. Germline CDR1 and CDR2: SGHVS and FNYEAQ.

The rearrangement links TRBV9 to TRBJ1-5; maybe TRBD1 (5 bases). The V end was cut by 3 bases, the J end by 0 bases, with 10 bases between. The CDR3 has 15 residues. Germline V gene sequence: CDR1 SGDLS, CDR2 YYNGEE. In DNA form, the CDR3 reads TGTGCCAGCAGCGGCGACAGTTATAGCAATCAGCCCCAGCATTTT. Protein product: CASSGDSYSNQPQHF.

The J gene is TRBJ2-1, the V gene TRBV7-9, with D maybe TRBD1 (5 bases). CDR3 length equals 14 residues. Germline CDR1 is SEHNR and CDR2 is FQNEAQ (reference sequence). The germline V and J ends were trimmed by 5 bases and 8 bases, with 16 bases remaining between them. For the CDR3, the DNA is TGTGCCAGCAGCCCCCTAGGGGTGGCAGATGAGCAGTTCTTC. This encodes CASSPLGVADEQFF.

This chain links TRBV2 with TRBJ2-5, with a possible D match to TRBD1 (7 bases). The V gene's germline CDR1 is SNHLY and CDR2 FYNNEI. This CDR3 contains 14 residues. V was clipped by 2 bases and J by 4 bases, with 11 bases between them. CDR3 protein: CASSENQGGETQYF. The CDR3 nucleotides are TGTGCCAGCAGTGAAAACCAGGGGGGAGAGACCCAGTACTTC.